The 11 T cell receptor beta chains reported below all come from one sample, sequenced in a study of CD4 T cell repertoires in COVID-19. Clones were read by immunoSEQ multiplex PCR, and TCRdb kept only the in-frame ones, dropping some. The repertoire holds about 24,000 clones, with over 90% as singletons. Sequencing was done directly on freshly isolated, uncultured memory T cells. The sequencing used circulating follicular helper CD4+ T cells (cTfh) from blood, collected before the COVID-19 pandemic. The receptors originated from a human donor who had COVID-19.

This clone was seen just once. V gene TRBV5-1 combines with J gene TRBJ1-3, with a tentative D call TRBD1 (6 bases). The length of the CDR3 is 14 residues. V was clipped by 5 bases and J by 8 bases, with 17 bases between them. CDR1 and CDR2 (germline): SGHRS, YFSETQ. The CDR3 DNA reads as TGCGCCAGCAGGGTAGGGGGAACCTCGGACACCATATATTTT. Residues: CASRVGGTSDTIYF.

The CDR3 is CASSIGGETQYF. In DNA, the CDR3 is TGTGCCAGTAGTATAGGCGGCGAGACCCAGTACTTC. This chain uses TRBV19 with TRBJ2-5; no firm D call. The ends were cut back, 1 base at V and 5 bases at J, with 5 bases in the middle. The CDR3 spans 12 residues. CDR1 and CDR2 from the germline V gene are LNHDA and SQIVND (reference sequence).

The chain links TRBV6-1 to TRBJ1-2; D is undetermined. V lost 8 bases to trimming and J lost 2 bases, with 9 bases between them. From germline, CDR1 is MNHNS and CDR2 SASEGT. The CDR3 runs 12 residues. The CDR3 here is CASRVGNYGYTF. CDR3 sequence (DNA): TGTGCCAGCCGGGTCGGAAACTATGGCTACACCTTC.

CDR3 region: CASSLYGGWDQPQHF. The CDR3 DNA follows: TGTGCCAGCAGCTTGTACGGGGGGTGGGATCAGCCCCAGCATTTT. The chain couples TRBV5-5 to TRBJ1-5; TRBD1 might be the D (5 bases). Deletions cut 1 base from V and 5 bases from J, with 13 bases between. The germline V gene has CDR1 SGHKS and CDR2 YYEKEE (reference sequence). The CDR3 totals 15 residues.

CDR3 sequence: CASSSAGGNTGELFF. For the CDR3, the DNA is TGCGCCAGCAGCTCAGCGGGAGGGAACACCGGGGAGCTGTTTTTT. The chain carries TRBV5-1 and TRBJ2-2; 9 positions match TRBD2. Trimming removed 3 bases from V and 1 base from J; junction bases left unmatched: 1. The CDR3 consists of 15 residues. The germline CDR1 and CDR2 sequences are SGHRS and YFSETQ.

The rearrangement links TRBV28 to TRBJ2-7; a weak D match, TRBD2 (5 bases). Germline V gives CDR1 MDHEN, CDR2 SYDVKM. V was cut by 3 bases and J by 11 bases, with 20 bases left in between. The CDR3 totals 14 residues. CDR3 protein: CASSLAKLGAGEYF. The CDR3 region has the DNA TGTGCCAGCAGTTTGGCTAAACTAGGAGCCGGGGAGTACTTC.

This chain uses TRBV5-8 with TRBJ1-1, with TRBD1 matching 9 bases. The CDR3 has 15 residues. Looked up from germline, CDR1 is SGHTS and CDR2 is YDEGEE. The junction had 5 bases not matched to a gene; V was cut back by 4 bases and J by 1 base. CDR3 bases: TGTGCCAGCAGCCGTAGGGGACAGGGGAACACTGAAGCTTTCTTT. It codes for CASSRRGQGNTEAFF.

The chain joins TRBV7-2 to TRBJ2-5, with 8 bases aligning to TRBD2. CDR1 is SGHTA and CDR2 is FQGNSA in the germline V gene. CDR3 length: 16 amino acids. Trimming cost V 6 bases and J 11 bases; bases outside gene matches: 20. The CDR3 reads CASSPRDPGLGGWQYF. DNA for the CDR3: TGTGCCAGCAGTCCCCGAGACCCGGGACTAGGGGGGTGGCAGTACTTC.

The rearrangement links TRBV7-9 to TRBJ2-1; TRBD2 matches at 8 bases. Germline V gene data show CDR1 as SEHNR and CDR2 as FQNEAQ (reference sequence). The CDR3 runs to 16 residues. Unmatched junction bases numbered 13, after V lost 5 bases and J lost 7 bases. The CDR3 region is CASSADPAGGLNEQFF. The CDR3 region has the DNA TGTGCCAGCAGCGCCGACCCTGCGGGAGGATTGAATGAGCAGTTCTTC.

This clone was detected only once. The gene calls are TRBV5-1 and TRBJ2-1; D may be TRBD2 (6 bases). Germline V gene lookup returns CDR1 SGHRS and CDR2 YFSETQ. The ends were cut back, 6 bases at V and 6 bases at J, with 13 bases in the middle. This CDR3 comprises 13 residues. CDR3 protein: CASTVSGSNEQFF. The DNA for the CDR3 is TGCGCCAGCACCGTTAGCGGAAGCAATGAGCAGTTCTTC.

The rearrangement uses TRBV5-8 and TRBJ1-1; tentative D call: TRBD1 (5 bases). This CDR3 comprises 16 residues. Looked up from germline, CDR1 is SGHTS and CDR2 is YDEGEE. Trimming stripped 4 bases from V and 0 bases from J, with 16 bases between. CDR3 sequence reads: CASSHQYRGMNTEAFF. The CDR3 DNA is TGTGCCAGCAGCCACCAATATAGGGGAATGAACACTGAAGCTTTCTTT. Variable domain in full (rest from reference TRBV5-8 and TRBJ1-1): EAGVTQSPTHLIKTRGQQATLRCSPISGHTSVYWYQQALGLGLQFLLWYDEGEERNRGNFPPRFSGRQFPNYSSELNVNALELEDSALYLCASSHQYRGMNTEAFFGQGTRLTVV.